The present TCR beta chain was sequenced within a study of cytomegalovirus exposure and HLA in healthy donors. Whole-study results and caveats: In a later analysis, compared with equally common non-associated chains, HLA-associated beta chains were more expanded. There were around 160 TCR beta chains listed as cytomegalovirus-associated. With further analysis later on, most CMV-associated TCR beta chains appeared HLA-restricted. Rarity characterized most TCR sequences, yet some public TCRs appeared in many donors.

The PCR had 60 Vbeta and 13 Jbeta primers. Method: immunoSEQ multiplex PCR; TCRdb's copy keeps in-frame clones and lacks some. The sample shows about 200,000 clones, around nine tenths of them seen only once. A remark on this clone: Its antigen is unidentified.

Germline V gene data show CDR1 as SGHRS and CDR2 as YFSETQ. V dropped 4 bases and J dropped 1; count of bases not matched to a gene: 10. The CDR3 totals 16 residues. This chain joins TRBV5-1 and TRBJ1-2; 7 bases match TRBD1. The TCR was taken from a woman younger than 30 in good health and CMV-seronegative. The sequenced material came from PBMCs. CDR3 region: CASSQDRADYNYGYTF. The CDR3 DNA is TGCGCCAGCAGCCAAGACAGGGCGGATTATAACTATGGCTACACCTTC.